What follows are 4 T cell receptor beta chains derived from one specimen sequenced in a study of Tregs in tolerant kidney transplant recipients. Using immunoSEQ multiplex PCR, the repertoire was profiled, and TCRdb retains in-frame clones only, with some absent. This repertoire shows tens of thousands of clones, approximately 98% found once; its top ten account for approximately 0.56%. This sample comprised CD4+ T cells from blood, obtained before the transplant. The receptors originated from a human donor who received a combined kidney and bone marrow transplant.

The gene calls are TRBV7-2 and TRBJ1-4, with 7 bases that match TRBD1. The V and J ends lost 2 bases and 11 bases, in that order; junction bases with no gene match: 11. CDR1 is SGHTA, CDR2 FQGNSA, per germline. The CDR3 is made up of 15 amino acids. The CDR3 DNA reads as TGTGCCAGCAGCTTACTTGGGACAGCCCTGCGGAAACTGTTTTTT. This sequence encodes CASSLLGTALRKLFF.

The V and J genes are TRBV28 and TRBJ2-7, with TRBD1 as a possible D gene (6 bases). This CDR3 region has 14 residues. Per germline, CDR1 MDHEN and CDR2 SYDVKM. The V and J ends lost 2 bases and 3 bases respectively, with 11 bases between them. The CDR3 DNA reads as TGTGCCAGCAGTTTACCGGGACACTTCTACGAGCAGTACTTC. This gives the protein CASSLPGHFYEQYF.

The chain uses TRBV5-1 and TRBJ1-3; a possible D gene is TRBD1 (6 bases). With 5 bases removed from V and 0 bases from J, the gap between germline ends came to 9 bases. The CDR3 consists of 14 residues. Per the germline V gene, CDR1 is SGHRS and CDR2 is YFSETQ. The CDR3 reads CASSTGSSGNTIYF. The DNA for the CDR3 is TGCGCCAGCAGTACAGGGAGCTCTGGAAACACCATATATTTT.

The chain is built from TRBV28 and TRBJ1-4, with 7 bases lining up with TRBD1. The CDR3 runs to 15 residues. V lost 3 bases, J lost 8 bases, and 9 bases stayed unmatched. Germline V CDR1 and CDR2: MDHEN, SYDVKM. The CDR3 protein is CASSFGGGLYEKLFF. DNA of the CDR3: TGTGCCAGCAGTTTCGGAGGGGGCCTTTACGAAAAACTGTTTTTT.